What follows is one T cell receptor (beta chain) and its context. What it recognizes is unknown. This specimen comes from a study of post-analysis software for immune sequencing data. The study, taken as a whole, reports: TRBV5-6, TRBV5-1 and TRBV20-1 were among a handful of TRBV segments more frequent in patients than controls.

Trimming pared 8 bases from V and 4 bases from J, leaving 17 bases between. Germline V gives CDR1 SQVTM, CDR2 ANQGSEA. The CDR3 is 13 amino acids. Presence of unique molecular identifiers characterized the TCR beta cDNA libraries. MiXCR, run by TCRdb on the PCR reads, gives a single entry per CDR3 protein. The sample contains roughly 800,000 distinct CDR3 sequences, 46% of which appear only once. The TCR was taken from a girl aged 5 to 17 with multiple sclerosis. Sequencing was carried out using blood. J is TRBJ2-5 and V is TRBV29-1, with D tentatively TRBD1 (6 bases). CDR3 coding DNA: TGCAGCATCCTCCGACAGGCCGGAGAGACCCAGTACTTC. Protein product: CSILRQAGETQYF. The whole variable domain, remainder taken from reference TRBV29-1 and TRBJ2-5, is SAVISQKPSRDICQRGTSLTIQCQVDSQVTMMFWYRQQPGQSLTLIATANQGSEATYESGFVIDKFPISRPNLTFSTLTVSNMSPEDSSIYLCSILRQAGETQYFGPGTRLLVL.